This record concerns one T cell receptor beta chain sequence. Its antigen is undetermined. This entry belongs to a study of regulatory T cells in long-lasting Graves disease. The study's findings and limits: TCR diversity was lower in persistent Graves' patients than in newly diagnosed ones.

For TCR beta, libraries came from iRepertoire HTBI primers and Arm-PCR of CDR3 regions. Via MiXCR, TCRdb re-called the multiplex PCR reads, giving one row per CDR3 protein. The data contain a few hundred thousand distinct CDR3 sequences, roughly 13% of them singletons. The sample's time point: newly diagnosed GD, antithyroid drugs for less than 3 months. Preparation of the TCR library used RNA extracted from PBMCs. Collection of peripheral blood (about 10 milliliters) was done using EDTA tubes. The sample was also reused in another study, on T cells in Graves' hyperthyroidism and ophthalmopathy. As that report states: Orbital computed tomography and thyroid ultrasound, together with serum TRAb and thyroxine and clinical symptoms, were used for diagnoses. Primed by the HTBI set, a first-round RT-PCR was run on the TCR CDR3.

The clonotype was recovered from a young man with Graves disease. The source material was peripheral blood mononuclear cells (PBMCs), sampled at new diagnosis, from a patient treated with antithyroid drugs.

CDR3 in amino acids: CATSRDQVPQSSYNEQFF. The CDR3 nucleotides are TGTGCCACCAGCAGAGATCAGGTTCCTCAGAGCTCCTACAATGAGCAGTTCTTC. This chain links TRBV15 with TRBJ2-1; D ambiguous. This CDR3 region has 18 residues. The V end lost 0 bases, the J end lost 0 bases, and 15 bases lay between the germline ends. The germline V gene has CDR1 LNHNV and CDR2 YYDKDF (reference sequence). Variable domain in full (rest from reference TRBV15 and TRBJ2-1): DAMVIQNPRYQVTQFGKPVTLSCSQTLNHNVMYWYQQKSSQAPKLLFHYYDKDFNNEADTPDNFQSRRPNTSFCFLDIRSPGLGDTAMYLCATSRDQVPQSSYNEQFFGPGTRLTVL.